One sample yielded the 30 T cell receptor beta chains listed below, sequenced in a study of T cell repertoires in cytomegalovirus infection. TCRdb reprocessed the reads with MiXCR, giving one entry per CDR3 protein. The data hold more than 75,000 distinct CDR3 sequences, with roughly 3.5% observed a single time. The sequenced material came from PBMCs. These receptors were obtained from a human donor in good health (CMV status not recorded). Some clones in this sample may be carry-over from other donors' samples.

The sample holds many counts of this clonotype. The chain links TRBV7-6 to TRBJ2-3; D is unresolved. V was pared by 6 bases and J by 8 bases, with 15 bases between. In germline, CDR1 is SGHVS, CDR2 FNYEAQ. The CDR3 runs 13 residues. The CDR3 DNA reads TGTGCCAGCAGTCCTTCCCGCGACGGTACGCAGTATTTT. Translating gives CASSPSRDGTQYF.

This clonotype was seen at least ten times. The J gene is TRBJ1-6, the V gene TRBV5-1, with D possibly being TRBD1 (6 bases). The germline V gene has CDR1 SGHRS and CDR2 YFSETQ. The CDR3 covers 14 residues. Trimming cost V 4 bases and J 10 bases, with 15 bases left between them. The CDR3 DNA sequence: TGCGCCAGCAGCACCCGGGACACTAGCTCACCCCTCCACTTT. As protein: CASSTRDTSSPLHF.

This clonotype was detected ten times or more. The chain recombines TRBV2 with TRBJ2-3, with 8 bases aligning to TRBD2. J gave up 6 bases and V 7 bases, and 3 bases lay outside the gene matches. Germline assignment: CDR1 SNHLY and CDR2 FYNNEI. The CDR3 is 12 residues long. The CDR3 sequence is CASKTGGDTQYF. In DNA, the CDR3 is TGTGCCAGCAAAACGGGGGGGGATACGCAGTATTTT.

Turning to this clonotype: A clone one base away is much larger, so this may be a read error. This chain links TRBV5-4 with TRBJ2-2; D perhaps matches TRBD1 (6 bases). Germline assignment: CDR1 SGHNT and CDR2 YYREEE (reference sequence). This CDR3 is 15 amino acids long. CDR3 coding DNA: TGTGCCAGCAGCTTGGACAGGGTGAACACCGGGGAGCTGTTGTTT. It translates to CASSLDRVNTGELLF.

This clonotype was picked up many times. V gene TRBV29-1 combines with J gene TRBJ2-1, with D perhaps TRBD1 (6 bases). The CDR3 spans 13 residues. Deletions cut 8 bases from V and 4 bases from J, with 15 bases between. Germline V lookup: CDR1 SQVTM, CDR2 ANQGSEA. Written as DNA, the CDR3 is TGCAGCTACGGGACACCCCTATACAATGAGCAGTTCTTC. This sequence encodes CSYGTPLYNEQFF.

This clonotype was observed at least ten times. This CDR3 reads CASSGGGSTYEQYF. DNA for the CDR3: TGTGCCAGCAGTGGCGGGGGGTCTACCTACGAGCAGTACTTC. This chain joins TRBV28 and TRBJ2-7, with TRBD2 identical over 8 bases. Germline CDR1 and CDR2: MDHEN and SYDVKM. The CDR3 is 14 amino acids. The V and J ends lost 5 bases and 2 bases, in that order; junction bases with no gene match: 5. Variable domain in full (rest from reference TRBV28 and TRBJ2-7): DVKVTQSSRYLVKRTGEKVFLECVQDMDHENMFWYRQDPGLGLRLIYFSYDVKMKEKGDIPEGYSVSREKKERFSLILESASTNQTSMYLCASSGGGSTYEQYFGPGTRLTVT.

This clonotype has ten or more counts. The genes are TRBV7-2 and TRBJ2-7; 9 nucleotides agree with TRBD1. V gave up 5 bases and J gave up 3 bases; unmatched junction bases: 8. The CDR3 sequence is 15 residues long. The germline V gene encodes CDR1 SGHTA and CDR2 FQGNSA. The CDR3 loop is CASSPDRGGSYEQYF. CDR3 sequence (DNA): TGTGCCAGCAGCCCCGACAGGGGGGGTAGCTACGAGCAGTACTTC.

In its sample, this clonotype was seen many times. V and J are TRBV7-6 and TRBJ1-1; no firm D call. CDR1 and CDR2 from the germline V gene are SGHVS and FNYEAQ. This CDR3 region has 14 residues. Between the trimmed V and J ends, which lost 1 base and 0 bases, there was a span of 6 bases. This chain's CDR3 is CASSLGRLNTEAFF. In nucleotides, the CDR3 is TGTGCCAGCAGCTTAGGACGGCTGAACACTGAAGCTTTCTTT.

This clonotype has at least ten counts. This chain links TRBV12-3 or TRBV12-4 with TRBJ1-6; 7 bases are a match to TRBD1. V lost 6 bases and J lost 7; bases outside the gene matches: 6. The CDR3 runs 14 residues. CDR3 sequence: CASRSGTENSPLHF. The CDR3 bases are TGTGCCAGCAGATCCGGGACAGAAAATTCACCCCTCCACTTT.

Many counts were recorded for this clonotype. The J gene is TRBJ2-7, the V gene TRBV6-2 or TRBV6-3, with D perhaps matching TRBD1 (6 bases). Between the trimmed V and J ends, which lost 4 bases and 7 bases, there was a span of 23 bases. Germline assignment: CDR1 MNHEY and CDR2 SVGEGT. CDR3 length: 16 residues. Here the CDR3 DNA reads TGTGCCAGCAGTTCCCCTGACAGGAGAATCTCTCGAGAGCAGTACTTC. Its translation is CASSSPDRRISREQYF.

In this sample, this clonotype turned up many times. CDR3 DNA sequence: TGCAGTGCTCTCGATCTGTCACTGATAAGGTATTTT. Protein sequence: CSALDLSLIRYF. The chain uses TRBV20-1 and TRBJ2-3; D not certain. The CDR3 loop spans 12 amino acids. Trimming pared 5 bases from V and 14 bases from J, leaving 20 bases between. Germline assignment: CDR1 DFQATT and CDR2 SNEGSKA (reference sequence).

This clonotype was found many times. The V gene is TRBV7-2, the J gene TRBJ1-4; the D gene is possibly TRBD1 (6 bases). V was trimmed by 2 bases and J by 8 bases, leaving 21 bases between them. Per the germline V gene, CDR1 is SGHTA and CDR2 is FQGNSA. There are 17 residues in the CDR3. CDR3 loop: CASSLTPPGAGLEKLFF. In nucleotides, the CDR3 is TGTGCCAGCAGCTTAACCCCCCCGGGGGCAGGGCTCGAAAAACTGTTTTTT.

In its sample, this clonotype was seen many times. V and J are TRBV7-3 and TRBJ1-6, with a possible D match to TRBD1 (5 bases). Trimming removed 5 bases from V and 7 bases from J, with 12 bases in between. The CDR3 spans 14 residues. Germline CDR1 and CDR2: SGHTA and FQGTGA. DNA for the CDR3: TGTGCCAGCAGCCAAGGGACCCCCAATTCACCCCTCCACTTT. The encoded protein is CASSQGTPNSPLHF.

The table lists this clonotype with many counts. V is TRBV28 and J is TRBJ2-5; the D gene is possibly TRBD2 (6 bases). CDR1 and CDR2 (germline): MDHEN, SYDVKM. The V end was cut by 6 bases, the J end by 5 bases, with 10 bases between. The CDR3 has 12 residues. This CDR3 reads CASSWGRETQYF. CDR3 coding DNA: TGTGCCAGCAGCTGGGGGAGGGAGACCCAGTACTTC.

This clonotype was seen ten or more times. This rearrangement joins TRBV7-2 to TRBJ2-3, with 12 bases that match TRBD2. The J segment lost 2 bases and the V segment lost 5 bases, leaving 5 bases of the junction unmatched. CDR3 length: 16 amino acids. CDR1 and CDR2 from the germline V gene are SGHTA and FQGNSA. CDR3 sequence: CASSPGLAGFTDTQYF. DNA of the CDR3: TGTGCCAGCAGCCCCGGACTAGCGGGGTTCACAGATACGCAGTATTTT.

This clonotype was detected ten times or more. The rearrangement links TRBV6-1 to TRBJ2-7; 8 bases line up with TRBD1. Germline V gene sequence: CDR1 MNHNS, CDR2 SASEGT. V shed 4 bases and J 2 bases; nucleotides not matched to a gene: 4. The CDR3 consists of 14 residues. The CDR3 is CASSAGTGAYEQYF. DNA for the CDR3: TGTGCCAGCAGTGCCGGGACAGGTGCCTACGAGCAGTACTTC.

There are many counts of this clonotype. This sequence joins TRBV28 and TRBJ1-1; a weak D match, TRBD1 (6 bases). Germline CDR1 is MDHEN and CDR2 is SYDVKM. The CDR3 sequence is 13 residues long. V dropped 7 bases and J dropped 2 bases, with 11 bases sitting between them. CDR3 in DNA: TGTGCCAGCAAAGGGGGTCCTAACACTGAAGCTTTCTTT. Its protein product is CASKGGPNTEAFF.

This clonotype has ten or more counts. The genes are TRBV2 and TRBJ2-1; TRBD2 matches at 12 bases. The V segment lost 4 bases and the J segment 10 bases; nucleotides outside the gene matches: 8. The CDR3 is made up of 15 amino acids. Germline V gives CDR1 SNHLY, CDR2 FYNNEI. The DNA of the CDR3 is TGTGCCAGCAGTGTCGCTAGCGGGGGGGCAAGAGAGCAGTTCTTC. This sequence encodes CASSVASGGAREQFF.

This clonotype was counted ten times or more. The chain has TRBV12-3 or TRBV12-4 and TRBJ2-3, with D unclear. This CDR3 has 13 residues. V dropped 7 bases and J dropped 4 bases, with 12 bases sitting between them. The CDR3 here is CASTVTSADTQYF. In nucleotides, the CDR3 is TGTGCCAGCACCGTCACCTCCGCAGATACGCAGTATTTT.

This clonotype was seen ten or more times. The rearrangement uses TRBV28 and TRBJ1-1; 8 bases are a match to TRBD1. Germline V gene sequence: CDR1 MDHEN, CDR2 SYDVKM. CDR3 length: 14 residues. With V trimmed by 8 bases and J by 0 bases, 5 bases remained unmatched. The CDR3 DNA follows: TGTGCCAGCGGTCAGGGGGCTTTGAACACTGAAGCTTTCTTT. The encoded protein is CASGQGALNTEAFF.

On this clonotype: A much larger clone lies a single base off, so this may be a read error. The chain is built from TRBV12-5 and TRBJ1-3; D not certain. Germline V gene sequence: CDR1 LGHNT, CDR2 FRNRAP. CDR3 length: 13 residues. The CDR3 bases are TGTGCTAGTCGTGAGAGCTCTGGAAACACCATATCTTTT. As protein: CASRESSGNTISF.

This clonotype was picked up many times. This chain connects TRBV28 to TRBJ1-2; D ambiguous. Per the germline V gene, CDR1 is MDHEN and CDR2 is SYDVKM. Trimming removed 5 bases at V and 4 bases at J, with 14 bases between. The CDR3 length is 14 residues. The CDR3 nucleotides read TGTGCCAGCAGTCCCGGACGGCCAGCCTATGGCTACACCTTC. This gives the protein CASSPGRPAYGYTF.

This clonotype showed up many times. This sequence joins TRBV12-3 or TRBV12-4 and TRBJ1-6; D not certain. The CDR3 is made up of 13 amino acids. Deletions cut 6 bases from V and 10 bases from J, with 13 bases between. The CDR3 sequence is CASRLIGRSPLHF. In nucleotides, the CDR3 is TGTGCCAGCAGATTAATAGGGAGGTCACCCCTCCACTTT.

This clonotype was observed many times. J is TRBJ2-1 and V is TRBV6-5; TRBD1 agrees at 7 bases. The CDR3 is 14 amino acids. V shed 5 bases, J shed 3 bases, and the junction held 4 bases outside the gene matches. The germline V gene encodes CDR1 MNHEY and CDR2 SVGAGI. The CDR3 sequence: CASSRDSNYNEQFF. The CDR3 DNA follows: TGTGCCAGCAGTCGGGACAGCAACTACAATGAGCAGTTCTTC.

This clonotype was detected only a few times. A read error may explain this, as a much larger clone is one base away. The chain joins TRBV20-1 to TRBJ2-3; possible D gene TRBD1, 6 bases. CDR1 DFQATT and CDR2 SNEGSKA come from the germline V gene (reference sequence). The CDR3 covers 15 residues. The CDR3 coding sequence is TGCAGTGCTAGAGATCTCTACAGGGAAACAGATCCGCAGTATTTT. Translated: CSARDLYRETDPQYF.

This clonotype counts as medium-sized. The chain is built from TRBV7-2 and TRBJ2-3; tentative D call: TRBD2 (5 bases). CDR1 SGHTA and CDR2 FQGNSA come from the germline V gene. The CDR3 runs 17 residues. Trimming took 9 bases from V and 3 from J, leaving 25 bases between them. The CDR3 nucleotides are TGTGCCAGTCAGAGGATGTTAAGAGGGCATGGGACAGATACGCAGTATTTT. Its translation is CASQRMLRGHGTDTQYF.

This clonotype was counted at least ten times. V usage is TRBV6-1 and J usage is TRBJ2-7; D not certain. Trimming took 6 bases from V and 6 from J, leaving 9 bases between them. Germline CDR1 is MNHNS and CDR2 is SASEGT. The CDR3 spans 11 residues. In nucleotides, the CDR3 is TGTGCCAGCAGCCCCAGTAGCGAGCAGTACTTC. Translating gives CASSPSSEQYF.

The table lists this clonotype with many counts. The chain couples TRBV5-4 to TRBJ2-5; 8 bases fit TRBD2. The CDR3 covers 15 residues. In germline, CDR1 is SGHNT, CDR2 YYREEE (reference sequence). Germline trimming cut 4 bases from V and 2 bases from J; bases unmatched to any gene: 7. The CDR3 DNA sequence: TGTGCCAGCAGCCGGAGCGGGGGCGGACAAGAGACCCAGTACTTC. It is translated as CASSRSGGGQETQYF.

Many counts were recorded for this clonotype. The chain carries TRBV5-1 and TRBJ2-7, with D tentatively TRBD2 (6 bases). The CDR3 is 13 amino acids. The germline gives CDR1 SGHRS, CDR2 YFSETQ. V lost 5 bases and J 6 bases, leaving 15 bases between the germline ends. CDR3 coding DNA: TGCGCCAGCAGTCGTACGGGGGAGGTCGAGCAGTACTTC. It encodes CASSRTGEVEQYF.

In its sample, this clonotype was seen many times. The J gene is TRBJ1-5, the V gene TRBV7-2; no clear D. The CDR3 is made up of 15 amino acids. V dropped 4 bases and J dropped 3 bases, with 13 bases sitting between them. From germline, CDR1 is SGHTA and CDR2 FQGNSA. The DNA of the CDR3 is TGTGCCAGCAGCTCCCTGGACGGCTCCAATCAGCCCCAGCATTTT. Translated: CASSSLDGSNQPQHF.